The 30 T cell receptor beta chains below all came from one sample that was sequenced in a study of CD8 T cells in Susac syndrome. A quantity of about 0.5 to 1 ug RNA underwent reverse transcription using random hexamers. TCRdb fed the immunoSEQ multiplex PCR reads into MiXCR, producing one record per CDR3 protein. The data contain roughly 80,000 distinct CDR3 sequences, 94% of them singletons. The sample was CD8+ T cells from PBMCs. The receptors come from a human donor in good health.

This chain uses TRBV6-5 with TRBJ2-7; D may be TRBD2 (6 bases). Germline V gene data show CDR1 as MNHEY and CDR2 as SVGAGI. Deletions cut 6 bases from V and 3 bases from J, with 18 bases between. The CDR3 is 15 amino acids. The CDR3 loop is CASRLRHTGSYEQYV. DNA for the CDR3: TGTGCCAGCAGATTACGTCATACCGGGAGCTACGAGCAGTACGTC.

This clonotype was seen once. For the CDR3, the DNA is TGTGCCAGCAGCGCTCCCGGGACAGGGAGGAATGAGCAGTTCTTC. Encoded protein: CASSAPGTGRNEQFF. The chain employs TRBV7-9 and TRBJ2-1, with 9 bases that match TRBD1. Germline CDR1 reads SEHNR; CDR2 reads FQNEAQ (reference sequence). J gave up 7 bases and V 5 bases, and 9 bases lay outside the gene matches. The CDR3 covers 15 residues.

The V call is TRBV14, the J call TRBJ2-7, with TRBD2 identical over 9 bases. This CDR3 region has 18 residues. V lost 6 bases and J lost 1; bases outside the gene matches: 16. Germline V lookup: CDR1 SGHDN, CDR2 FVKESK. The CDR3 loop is CASSPRVERTSESYEQYF. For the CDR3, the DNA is TGTGCCAGCAGTCCAAGAGTTGAAAGGACTAGCGAATCCTACGAGCAGTACTTC.

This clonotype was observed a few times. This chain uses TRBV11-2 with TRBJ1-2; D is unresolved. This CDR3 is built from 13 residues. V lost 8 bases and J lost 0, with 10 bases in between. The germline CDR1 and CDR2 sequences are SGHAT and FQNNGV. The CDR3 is CASSGSPNYGYTF. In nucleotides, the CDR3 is TGTGCCAGCTCCGGCAGTCCTAACTATGGCTACACCTTC.

The CDR3 sequence: CASSRTSGGANEQFF. The CDR3 DNA sequence: TGTGCCAGCTCCCGGACTAGCGGGGGGGCCAATGAGCAGTTCTTC. The chain uses TRBV6-1 and TRBJ2-1; 15 bases fit TRBD2. CDR1 and CDR2 from the germline V gene are MNHNS and SASEGT. Trimming cost V 8 bases and J 6 bases; bases outside gene matches: 5. The CDR3 totals 15 residues.

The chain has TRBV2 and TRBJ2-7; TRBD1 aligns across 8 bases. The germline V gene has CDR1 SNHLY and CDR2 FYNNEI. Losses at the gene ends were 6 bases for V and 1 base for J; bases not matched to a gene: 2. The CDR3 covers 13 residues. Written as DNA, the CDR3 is TGTGCCAGCAGGACAGGGGTGTCCTACGAGCAGTACTTC. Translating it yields CASRTGVSYEQYF.

The CDR3 reads CASSVDPNPYRGDNEQFF. The CDR3 DNA follows: TGTGCCAGCAGCGTAGACCCCAATCCCTACCGGGGGGACAATGAGCAGTTCTTC. The chain employs TRBV9 and TRBJ2-1; 7 bases align to TRBD2. The V and J ends lost 0 bases and 5 bases, in that order; junction bases with no gene match: 14. This CDR3 has 18 residues. Looked up from germline, CDR1 is SGDLS and CDR2 is YYNGEE.

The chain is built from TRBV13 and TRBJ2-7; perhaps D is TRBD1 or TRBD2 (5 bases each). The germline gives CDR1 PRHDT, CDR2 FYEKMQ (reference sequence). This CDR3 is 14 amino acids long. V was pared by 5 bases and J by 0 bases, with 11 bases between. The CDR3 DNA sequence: TGTGCCAGCAGCCGGCGAGGGGACTCCTACGAGCAGTACGTC. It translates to CASSRRGDSYEQYV.

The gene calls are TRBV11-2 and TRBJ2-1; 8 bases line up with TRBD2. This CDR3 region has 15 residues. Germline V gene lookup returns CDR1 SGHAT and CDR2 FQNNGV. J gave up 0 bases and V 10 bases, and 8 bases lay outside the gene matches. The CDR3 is CATETSESSYNEQFF. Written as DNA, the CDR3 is TGTGCCACCGAGACTAGCGAAAGCTCCTACAATGAGCAGTTCTTC.

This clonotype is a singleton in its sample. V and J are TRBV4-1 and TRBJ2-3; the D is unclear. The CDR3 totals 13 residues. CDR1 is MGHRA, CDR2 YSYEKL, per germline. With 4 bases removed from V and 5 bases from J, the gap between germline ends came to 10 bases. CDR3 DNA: TGCGCCAGCAGCCTCGGCTCCGTAGATACGCAGTATTTT. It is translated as CASSLGSVDTQYF.

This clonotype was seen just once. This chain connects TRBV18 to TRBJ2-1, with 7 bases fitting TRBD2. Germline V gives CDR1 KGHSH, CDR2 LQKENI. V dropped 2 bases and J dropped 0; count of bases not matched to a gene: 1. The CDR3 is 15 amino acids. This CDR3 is CASSPTSDSYNEQFF. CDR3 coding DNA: TGTGCCAGCTCACCAACTAGCGACTCCTACAATGAGCAGTTCTTC.

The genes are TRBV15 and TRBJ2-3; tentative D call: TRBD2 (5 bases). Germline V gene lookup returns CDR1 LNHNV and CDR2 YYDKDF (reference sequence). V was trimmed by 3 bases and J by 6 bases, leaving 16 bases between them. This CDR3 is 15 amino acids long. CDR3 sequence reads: CATSSRVLDLDTQYF. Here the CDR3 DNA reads TGTGCCACCAGCAGTCGGGTCTTGGACTTGGATACGCAGTATTTT.

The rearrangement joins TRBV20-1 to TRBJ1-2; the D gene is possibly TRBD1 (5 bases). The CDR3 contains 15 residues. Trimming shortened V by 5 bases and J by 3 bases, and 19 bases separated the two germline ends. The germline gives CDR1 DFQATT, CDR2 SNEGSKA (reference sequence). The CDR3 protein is CSAPGPGWKYYGYTF. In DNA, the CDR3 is TGCAGTGCTCCCGGGCCAGGGTGGAAGTACTATGGCTACACCTTC.

This chain's CDR3 is CASSPPTSGPSHTQYF. The CDR3 nucleotides are TGTGCCAGCTCACCCCCGACTAGCGGACCTTCTCATACGCAGTATTTT. The chain couples TRBV18 to TRBJ2-3; 9 bases map to TRBD2. CDR3 length: 16 amino acids. Germline CDR1 KGHSH, CDR2 LQKENI. The ends lost 3 bases at V and 7 bases at J; junction bases unmatched: 11.

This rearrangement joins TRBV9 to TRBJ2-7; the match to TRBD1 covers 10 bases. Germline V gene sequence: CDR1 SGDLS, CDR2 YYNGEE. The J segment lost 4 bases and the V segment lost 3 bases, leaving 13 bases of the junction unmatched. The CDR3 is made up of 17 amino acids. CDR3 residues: CASSAPIWGGQGYEQYF. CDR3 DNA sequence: TGTGCCAGCAGCGCCCCAATCTGGGGGGGACAGGGGTACGAGCAGTACTTC.

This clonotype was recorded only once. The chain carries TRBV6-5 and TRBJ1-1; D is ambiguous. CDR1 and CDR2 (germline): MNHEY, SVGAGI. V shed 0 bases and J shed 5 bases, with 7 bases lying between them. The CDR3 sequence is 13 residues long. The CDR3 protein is CASSYSLLTEAFF. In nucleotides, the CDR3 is TGTGCCAGCAGTTACTCGCTCCTGACTGAAGCTTTCTTT.

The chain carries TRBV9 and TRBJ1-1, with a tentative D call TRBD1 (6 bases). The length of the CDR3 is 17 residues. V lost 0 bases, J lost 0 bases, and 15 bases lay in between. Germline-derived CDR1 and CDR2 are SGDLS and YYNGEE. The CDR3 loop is CASSVVGGGFMNTEAFF. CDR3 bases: TGTGCCAGCAGCGTAGTAGGGGGTGGTTTTATGAACACTGAAGCTTTCTTT.

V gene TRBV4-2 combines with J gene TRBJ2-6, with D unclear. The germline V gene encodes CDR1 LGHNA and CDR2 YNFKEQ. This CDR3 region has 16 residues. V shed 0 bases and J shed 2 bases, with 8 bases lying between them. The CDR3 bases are TGTGCCAGCAGCCAAGATGAGGCAACTGGGGCCAACGTCCTGACTTTC. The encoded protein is CASSQDEATGANVLTF.

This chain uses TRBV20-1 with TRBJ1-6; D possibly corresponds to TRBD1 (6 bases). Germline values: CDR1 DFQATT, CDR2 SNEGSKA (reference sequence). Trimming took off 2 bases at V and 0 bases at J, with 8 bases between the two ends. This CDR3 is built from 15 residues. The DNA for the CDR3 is TGCAGTGCTAGAACGGACAGCTCCTATAATTCACCCCTCCACTTT. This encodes CSARTDSSYNSPLHF.

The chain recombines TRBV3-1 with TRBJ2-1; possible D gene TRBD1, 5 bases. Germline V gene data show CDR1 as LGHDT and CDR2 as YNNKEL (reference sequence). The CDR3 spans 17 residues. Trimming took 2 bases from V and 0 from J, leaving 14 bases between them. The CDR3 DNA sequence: TGTGCCAGCAGCCAAAGAAGGACACAAAGCTCCTACAATGAGCAGTTCTTC. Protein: CASSQRRTQSSYNEQFF.

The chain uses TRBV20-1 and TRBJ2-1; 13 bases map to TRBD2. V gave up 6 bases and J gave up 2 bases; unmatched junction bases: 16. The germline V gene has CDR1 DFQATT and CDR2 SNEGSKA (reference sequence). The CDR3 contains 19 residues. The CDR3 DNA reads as TGCAGTGCGGGAACCTTCCGGACTAGCGGGAGTCGGACCTACAATGAGCAGTTCTTC. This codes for CSAGTFRTSGSRTYNEQFF.

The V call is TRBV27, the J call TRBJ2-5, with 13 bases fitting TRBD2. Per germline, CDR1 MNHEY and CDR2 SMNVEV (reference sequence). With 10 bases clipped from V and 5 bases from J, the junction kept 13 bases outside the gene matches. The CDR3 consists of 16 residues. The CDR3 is CATRLAGGFWGETQYF. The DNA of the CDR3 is TGTGCCACCCGACTAGCGGGAGGTTTTTGGGGGGAGACCCAGTACTTC.

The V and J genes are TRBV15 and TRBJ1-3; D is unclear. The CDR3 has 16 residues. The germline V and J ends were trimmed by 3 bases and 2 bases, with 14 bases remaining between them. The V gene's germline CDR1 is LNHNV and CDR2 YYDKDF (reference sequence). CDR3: CATSSLGRVAGNTIYF. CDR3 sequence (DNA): TGTGCCACCAGCAGTTTAGGGAGGGTTGCTGGAAACACCATATATTTT.

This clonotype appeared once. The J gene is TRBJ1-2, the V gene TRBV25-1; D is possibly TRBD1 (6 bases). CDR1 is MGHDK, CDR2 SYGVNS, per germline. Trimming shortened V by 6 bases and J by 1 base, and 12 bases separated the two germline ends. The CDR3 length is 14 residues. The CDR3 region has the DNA TGTGCCAGCAGCGACAGGTCATATAACTATGGCTACACCTTC. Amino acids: CASSDRSYNYGYTF.

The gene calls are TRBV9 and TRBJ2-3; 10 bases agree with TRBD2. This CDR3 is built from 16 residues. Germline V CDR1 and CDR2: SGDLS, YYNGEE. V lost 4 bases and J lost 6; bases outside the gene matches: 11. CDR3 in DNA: TGTGCCAGCAGCCCATGGGCTAGCGGGGGCCGTGATACGCAGTATTTT. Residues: CASSPWASGGRDTQYF.

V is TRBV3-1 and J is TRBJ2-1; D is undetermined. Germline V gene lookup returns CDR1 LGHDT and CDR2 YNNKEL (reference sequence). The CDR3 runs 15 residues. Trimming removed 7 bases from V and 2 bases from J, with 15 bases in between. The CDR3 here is CASKATVLTYNEQFF. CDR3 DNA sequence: TGTGCCAGCAAAGCGACGGTTTTAACCTACAATGAGCAGTTCTTC.

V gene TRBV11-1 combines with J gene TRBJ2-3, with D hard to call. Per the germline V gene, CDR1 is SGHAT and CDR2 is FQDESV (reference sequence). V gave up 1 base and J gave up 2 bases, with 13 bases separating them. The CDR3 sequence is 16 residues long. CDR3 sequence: CASSLGPDGYTDTQYF. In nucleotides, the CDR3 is TGTGCCAGCAGCTTAGGTCCGGACGGCTACACAGATACGCAGTATTTT.

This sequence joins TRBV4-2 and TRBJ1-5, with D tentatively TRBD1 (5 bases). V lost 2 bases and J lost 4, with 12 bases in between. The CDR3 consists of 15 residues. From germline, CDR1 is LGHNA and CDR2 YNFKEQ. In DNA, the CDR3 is TGTGCCAGCAGCCAAAGGAGACAGCCTAATCAGCCCCAGCATTTT. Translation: CASSQRRQPNQPQHF.

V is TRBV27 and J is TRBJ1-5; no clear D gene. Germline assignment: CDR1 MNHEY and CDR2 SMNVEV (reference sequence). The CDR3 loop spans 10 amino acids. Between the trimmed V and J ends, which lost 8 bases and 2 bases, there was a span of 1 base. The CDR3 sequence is CASGNQPQHF. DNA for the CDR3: TGTGCCAGCGGCAATCAGCCCCAGCATTTT.

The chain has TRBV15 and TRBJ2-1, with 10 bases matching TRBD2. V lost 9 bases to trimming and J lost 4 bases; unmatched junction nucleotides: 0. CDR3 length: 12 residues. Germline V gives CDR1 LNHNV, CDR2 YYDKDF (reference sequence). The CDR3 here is CATTSGYNEQFF. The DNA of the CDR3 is TGTGCCACGACTAGCGGGTACAATGAGCAGTTCTTC. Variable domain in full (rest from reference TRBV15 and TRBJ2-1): DAMVIQNPRYQVTQFGKPVTLSCSQTLNHNVMYWYQQKSSQAPKLLFHYYDKDFNNEADTPDNFQSRRPNTSFCFLDIRSPGLGDTAMYLCATTSGYNEQFFGPGTRLTVL.